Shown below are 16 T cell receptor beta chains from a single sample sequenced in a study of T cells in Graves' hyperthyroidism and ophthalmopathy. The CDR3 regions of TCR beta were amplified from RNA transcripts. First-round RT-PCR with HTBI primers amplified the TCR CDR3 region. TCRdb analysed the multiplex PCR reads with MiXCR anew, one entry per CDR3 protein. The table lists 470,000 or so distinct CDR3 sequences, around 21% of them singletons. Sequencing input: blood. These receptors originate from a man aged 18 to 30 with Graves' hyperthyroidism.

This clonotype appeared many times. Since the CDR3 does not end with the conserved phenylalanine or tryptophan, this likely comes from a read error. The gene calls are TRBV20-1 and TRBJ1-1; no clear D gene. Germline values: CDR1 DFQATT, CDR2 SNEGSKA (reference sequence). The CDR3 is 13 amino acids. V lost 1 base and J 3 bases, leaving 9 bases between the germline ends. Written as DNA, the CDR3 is TGCAGTGCTAGAGGTCCTGCATACACTGAAGCTTTCCTT. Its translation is CSARGPAYTEAFL.

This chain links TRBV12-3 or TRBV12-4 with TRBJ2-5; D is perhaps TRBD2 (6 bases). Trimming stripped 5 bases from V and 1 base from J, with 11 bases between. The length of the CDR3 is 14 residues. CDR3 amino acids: CASSGDWSQETQYF. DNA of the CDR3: TGTGCCAGCAGTGGGGACTGGTCCCAAGAGACCCAGTACTTC.

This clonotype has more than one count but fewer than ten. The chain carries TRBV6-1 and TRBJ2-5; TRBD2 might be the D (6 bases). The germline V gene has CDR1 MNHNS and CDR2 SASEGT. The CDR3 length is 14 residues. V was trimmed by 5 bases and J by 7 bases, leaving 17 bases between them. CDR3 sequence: CASSQGTLGGTQYF. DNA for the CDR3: TGTGCCAGCAGTCAAGGGACTCTGGGGGGGACCCAGTACTTC.

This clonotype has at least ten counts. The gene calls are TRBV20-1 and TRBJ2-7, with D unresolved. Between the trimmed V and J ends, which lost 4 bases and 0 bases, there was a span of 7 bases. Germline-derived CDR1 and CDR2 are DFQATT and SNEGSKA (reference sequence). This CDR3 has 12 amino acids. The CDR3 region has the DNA TGCAGTGCTAACGATCCCTCCTACGAGCAGTACTTC. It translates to CSANDPSYEQYF.

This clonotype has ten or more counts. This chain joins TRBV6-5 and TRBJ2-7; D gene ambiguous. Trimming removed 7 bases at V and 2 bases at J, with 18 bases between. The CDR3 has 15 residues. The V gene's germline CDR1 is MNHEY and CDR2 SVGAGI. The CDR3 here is CASNPPGSSAYEQYF. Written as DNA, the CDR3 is TGTGCCAGCAACCCCCCTGGGTCTTCAGCCTACGAGCAGTACTTC.

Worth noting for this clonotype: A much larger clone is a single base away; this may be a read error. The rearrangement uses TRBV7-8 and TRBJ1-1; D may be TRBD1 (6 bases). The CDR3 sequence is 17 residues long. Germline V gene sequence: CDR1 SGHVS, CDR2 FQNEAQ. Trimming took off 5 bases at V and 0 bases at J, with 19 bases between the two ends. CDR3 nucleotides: TGTGCCAGCAGCCCCGAGGGGGGGGCGCGATTGAACACTGAAGCTTTCTTT. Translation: CASSPEGGARLNTEAFF.

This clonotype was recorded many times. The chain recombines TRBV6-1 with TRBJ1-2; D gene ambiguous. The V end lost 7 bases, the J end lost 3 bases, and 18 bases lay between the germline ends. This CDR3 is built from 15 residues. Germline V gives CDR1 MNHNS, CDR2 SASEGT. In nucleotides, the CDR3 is TGTGCCAGCACCTCGTCCCAGCATAATTACTATGGCTACACCTTC. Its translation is CASTSSQHNYYGYTF.

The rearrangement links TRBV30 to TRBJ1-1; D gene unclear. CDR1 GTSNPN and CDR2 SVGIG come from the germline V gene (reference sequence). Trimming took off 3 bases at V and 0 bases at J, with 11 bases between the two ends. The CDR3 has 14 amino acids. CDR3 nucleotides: TGTGCCTGGAGGTTGAAAAGGATGAACACTGAAGCTTTCTTT. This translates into CAWRLKRMNTEAFF.

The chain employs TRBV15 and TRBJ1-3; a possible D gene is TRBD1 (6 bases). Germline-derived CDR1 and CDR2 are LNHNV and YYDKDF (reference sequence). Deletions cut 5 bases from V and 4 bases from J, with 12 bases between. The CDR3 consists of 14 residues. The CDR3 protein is CATSWDNGGNTIYF. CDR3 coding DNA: TGTGCCACCAGCTGGGACAACGGAGGAAACACCATATATTTT.

In DNA, the CDR3 is TGTGCCAGCAGAGAACAGGGGGGGCATCAAGAGGGCCAGTACTTC. Translation gives CASREQGGHQEGQYF. The chain employs TRBV28 and TRBJ2-5; weak D call: TRBD1 (8 bases). CDR3 length: 15 residues. CDR1 and CDR2 from the germline V gene are MDHEN and SYDVKM. V lost 6 bases and J lost 10, with 24 bases in between.

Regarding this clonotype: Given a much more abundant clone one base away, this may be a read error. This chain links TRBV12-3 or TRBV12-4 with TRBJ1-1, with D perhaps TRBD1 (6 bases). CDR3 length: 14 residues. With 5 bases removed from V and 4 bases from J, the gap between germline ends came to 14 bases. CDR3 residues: CASSKGHGVTEAFF. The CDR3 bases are TGTGCCAGCAGTAAGGGACATGGGGTCACTGAAGCTTTCTTT.

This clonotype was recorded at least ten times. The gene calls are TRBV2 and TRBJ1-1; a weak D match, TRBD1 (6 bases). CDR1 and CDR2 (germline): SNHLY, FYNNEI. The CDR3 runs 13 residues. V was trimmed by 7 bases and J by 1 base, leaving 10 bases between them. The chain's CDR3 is CASKAQGNTEAFF. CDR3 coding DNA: TGTGCCAGCAAGGCACAGGGGAACACTGAAGCTTTCTTT.

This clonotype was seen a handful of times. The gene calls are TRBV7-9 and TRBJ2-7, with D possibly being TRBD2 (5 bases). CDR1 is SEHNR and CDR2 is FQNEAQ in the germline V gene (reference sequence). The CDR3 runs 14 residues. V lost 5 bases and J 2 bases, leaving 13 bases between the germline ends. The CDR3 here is CASSPRGNPYEQYF. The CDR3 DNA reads TGTGCCAGCAGCCCTAGAGGGAATCCCTACGAGCAGTACTTC.

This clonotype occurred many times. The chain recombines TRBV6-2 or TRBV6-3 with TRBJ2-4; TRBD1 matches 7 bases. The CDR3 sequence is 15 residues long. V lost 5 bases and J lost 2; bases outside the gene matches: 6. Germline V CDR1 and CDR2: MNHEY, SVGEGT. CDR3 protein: CASSNPRGPKNIQYF. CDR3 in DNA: TGTGCCAGCAGTAACCCTAGGGGGCCCAAAAACATTCAGTACTTC.

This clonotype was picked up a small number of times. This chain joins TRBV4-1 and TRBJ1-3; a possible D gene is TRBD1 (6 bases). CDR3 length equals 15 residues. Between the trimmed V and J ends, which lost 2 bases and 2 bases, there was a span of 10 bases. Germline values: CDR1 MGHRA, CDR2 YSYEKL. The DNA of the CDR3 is TGCGCCAGCAGCCAAACTCCAGGGGCTGGAAACACCATATATTTT. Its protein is CASSQTPGAGNTIYF.

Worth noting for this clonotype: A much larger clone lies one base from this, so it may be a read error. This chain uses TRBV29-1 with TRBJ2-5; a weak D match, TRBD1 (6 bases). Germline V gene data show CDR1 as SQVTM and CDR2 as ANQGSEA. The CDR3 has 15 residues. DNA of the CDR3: TGCAGCGTTGATCCCTTGACGAGGACAGCCGAGACCCGGTACTTC. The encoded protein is CSVDPLTRTAETRYF.